Listed below are T cell receptor beta chains from one sample, sequenced in a study of T cells in Graves' hyperthyroidism and ophthalmopathy. TCRdb redid the calling of the multiplex PCR reads with MiXCR, one entry per CDR3 protein. Of more than 500,000 distinct CDR3 sequences in the sample, about 14% were seen once. Material for sequencing was blood. The receptors were gathered from a woman in her thirties or forties with Graves' hyperthyroidism. Each CDR3 is given with its conserved first and last residue.

cdr3_aa j_call v_call
CSALAGTGVTEAFF TRBJ1-1 TRBV20-1
CASSKISADTQYF TRBJ2-3 TRBV14
CASSLSTRHTGELFF TRBJ2-2 TRBV27
CASSRQGTGQPQHF TRBJ1-5 TRBV7-9
CASSPMDDTQYF TRBJ2-3 TRBV18
CASSLVAGAFYNEQFF TRBJ2-1 TRBV7-3
CSASRAGALDEQFF TRBJ2-1 TRBV20-1
CASSSVSGFQVYEQYF TRBJ2-7 TRBV28
CASSPSDGPEGARSPTYNEQFF TRBJ2-1 TRBV13
CASSLALGGGAYEQYF TRBJ2-7 TRBV7-9
CASSATGTEETQYF TRBJ2-5 TRBV9
CASSERDRGWNEQYF TRBJ2-7 TRBV6-1
CASSLGGQNQETQYF TRBJ2-5 TRBV11-3
CASRSSSASSYEQYF TRBJ2-7 TRBV28
CSAIRRTEDTQYF TRBJ2-3 TRBV20-1
CASSYSQREGPSTDTQYF TRBJ2-3 TRBV6-5
CAWSRDTDYEQYF TRBJ2-7 TRBV30
CASSSNRVNTEAFF TRBJ1-1 TRBV13
CASSFVAGVSYNEQFF TRBJ2-1 TRBV5-6
CATSQMGQGDEQYF TRBJ2-7 TRBV24-1
CASSLGGLAGYLQETQYF TRBJ2-5 TRBV11-1
CASSSGLAGGHTDTQYF TRBJ2-3 TRBV10-1
CASSAAGTNYGYTF TRBJ1-2 TRBV7-9
CASSRRGSGSVYEQYF TRBJ2-7 TRBV28